The present entry profiles one T cell receptor beta chain with its context. Its antigen is still unknown. The CDR3 runs to 13 residues. Looked up from germline, CDR1 is SGHKS and CDR2 is YYEKEE (reference sequence). Trimming left V 4 bases short and J 2 bases short, with 10 bases between. The sample comes from a study of T cell responses to AZD1222 COVID-19 vaccine. The study's findings and limits: Only five or six people who got AZD1222 tested seropositive at baseline. The study found Spike-specific TCR breadth and depth rose after two AZD1222 doses. Females made up more of the donors, who were largely white British, and clonal diversity may have come out too low. Repertoire samples came only from after the peak T cell response.

Produced via immunoSEQ multiplex PCR; TCRdb's table is partial and in-frame only. The table records roughly 150,000 clones, around nine tenths of them present only once. Sample: peripheral blood, taken on day 0 of AZD1222 vaccination. The chain joins TRBV5-5 to TRBJ2-7, with D perhaps matching TRBD1 (6 bases). The clonotype originates from an adult in good health. CDR3 sequence (DNA): TGTGCCAGCAGCCCGGGACAACCCTACGAGCAGTACTTC. Amino acids: CASSPGQPYEQYF.